This T cell receptor beta chain was identified in a study of cytomegalovirus exposure and HLA in healthy donors. Between the trimmed V and J ends, which lost 5 bases and 2 bases, there was a span of 10 bases. The germline V gene has CDR1 LNHDA and CDR2 SQIVND (reference sequence). The CDR3 is made up of 14 amino acids. 60 Vbeta and 13 Jbeta primers were used in PCR. Data came from immunoSEQ multiplex PCR; TCRdb stores just in-frame clones and leaves some out. The profile covers 120,000 to 150,000 clones, with approximately 79% appearing a single time and around 9.1% taken by the ten largest. This sequence joins TRBV19 and TRBJ2-1; maybe TRBD2 (5 bases). Material for sequencing was PBMCs. The receptor was derived from a woman in her fifties or sixties in good health and CMV-seropositive. The CDR3 DNA sequence: TGTGCCAGTAGTCCGCGGACTGCCTACAATGAGCAGTTCTTC. This translates into CASSPRTAYNEQFF.